The rows below give T cell receptor beta chains drawn from one sample of a study of T-cell reconstitution after alpha-beta-depleted transplantation in children. TCRdb ran MiXCR on the PCR reads and lists one entry per CDR3 protein. The sample yields 780,000 or so distinct CDR3 sequences, around 17% seen once. The specimen was PBMCs, mostly from graft donor cells, collected 360 days after TCRalphabeta/CD19-depleted stem cell transplant. Receptors originate from a male patient younger than 18 who had a stem cell transplant for acute lymphoblastic leukemia, so the T cells may come from the graft donor. CDR3s include the opening cysteine and the closing phenylalanine or tryptophan. Expanded clones get a size class; other rows say once, few or many, or leave the size out.

>TRBJ2-3|few|TRBV11-3
CASSQGQLSTDTQYF
>TRBJ2-7|.|TRBV7-9
CASSNEKDECYEQYF
>TRBJ2-4|many|TRBV2
CASIPEVLHYKNIQYF
>TRBJ2-7|.|TRBV7-9
CASSLRGSDSTYEQYF
>TRBJ2-3|.|TRBV7-8
CASSLALAPTDTQYF
>TRBJ1-1|.|TRBV5-1
CASSADSTNTEAFF
>TRBJ2-1|.|TRBV24-1
CATSDPQRELSYNEQFF
>TRBJ2-5|many|TRBV27
CASSCPETQYF
>TRBJ2-3|.|TRBV10-1
CASSDGTPTADTQYF
>TRBJ1-1|.|TRBV5-1
CASSLVGRANTEAFF
>TRBJ2-1|many|TRBV12-3/TRBV12-4
CASRPRGRNLGDEQFF
>TRBJ2-2|once|TRBV7-3
CASSLRAGFTGELFF
>TRBJ2-3|.|TRBV11-2
CASSSEGGLLTDTQYF
>TRBJ2-3|few|TRBV7-8
CASSLSEAGHTDTQYF
>TRBJ2-5|few|TRBV29-1
CSVTQGVAGVETQYF
>TRBJ2-1|few|TRBV24-1
CATSDSGTSNEQFF
>TRBJ1-1|few|TRBV5-1
CASSLDPGGLGTEAFF
>TRBJ2-2|.|TRBV6-1
CASSTLVANTGELFF
>TRBJ2-1|.|TRBV4-2
CASSQDTSAYEQFF
>TRBJ2-2|few|TRBV25-1
CASSEYGQGAGTGELFF
>TRBJ2-2|.|TRBV11-2
CASSAQGVINTGELFF
>TRBJ1-1|.|TRBV4-1
CASSEGTGGLQVTEAFF
>TRBJ2-5|.|TRBV27
CASSSYLRTAKETQYF
>TRBJ2-1|few|TRBV7-8
CASTSGVAGYNEQFF
>TRBJ1-5|many|TRBV5-1
CASSLDTNQPQHF
>TRBJ2-7|.|TRBV25-1
CASSEYLGGRSSGYEQYF
>TRBJ1-4|few|TRBV7-9
CASSLDTGREKLFF
>TRBJ2-5|.|TRBV6-5
CASSYSNRGRETQYF
>TRBJ2-3|.|TRBV6-1
CASPIAGGSDTQYF
>TRBJ1-5|.|TRBV20-1
CSARQGPIGNQPQHF
>TRBJ2-1|few|TRBV18
CASSPEFVAEQFF
>TRBJ1-5|few|TRBV7-8
CASSLSSFSNQPQHF
>TRBJ2-6|many|TRBV27
CASSLTGLERTGANVLTF
>TRBJ1-3|.|TRBV7-3
CASSLWGSGYEGNTIYF
>TRBJ1-1|.|TRBV20-1
CSARAPGHRNSEAFF
>TRBJ2-3|many|TRBV4-2
CASSQDPGGPSTDTQYF
>TRBJ2-3|.|TRBV4-2
CASSQALAGGTDTQYF
>TRBJ2-5|.|TRBV28
CASSLRHLETQYF
>TRBJ2-1|.|TRBV12-3/TRBV12-4
CASRPRDRGNEQFF
>TRBJ2-1|.|TRBV6-5
CASSYFRPALSYNEQFF
>TRBJ2-3|.|TRBV11-1
CAGRPPGREGRPDTQYF
>TRBJ2-1|few|TRBV4-1
CASSHRSKGRGSRNNEQFF
>TRBJ2-3|.|TRBV7-9
CATKPGGDTQYF
>TRBJ2-7|.|TRBV4-1
CASSHSQGSEQYF
>TRBJ2-6|few|TRBV5-1
CASSPPPRGFMSGANVLTF
>TRBJ2-6|few|TRBV11-2
CASSFRDSWANVLTF